This TCR beta chain was sequenced in a study of cytomegalovirus exposure and HLA in healthy donors (TCRdb year 2017). Some background on the complete study: In an earlier analysis of approximately 640 of the donors, about 260 Gb of sequence data and approximately 120 million unique TCR beta sequences from about 179 million T cells were reported. An early release that covered several hundred HLA-typed donors contained around 300 gigabases of sequencing data and about 93 million unique TCR sequences. Of the 300 to 400 genotyped donors, approximately 83% fell in the genetic ancestry cluster associated with self-reported Caucasian donors. The aim of the study was to test whether cataloging public T cell receptors could identify signatures of past pathogen exposure. The study profiled the T cell repertoires of 500 to 800 subjects by immunosequencing and related them to cytomegalovirus serostatus. Along with the roughly 710-subject first cohort, a separate validation cohort of approximately 110 different subjects was used. The study combined high-throughput TCR immunosequencing, statistical association of individual TCRs with disease status, and machine learning to predict cytomegalovirus infection status. In a later analysis, previously published TCR beta repertoires from 670 or so donors were re-analyzed and high-resolution HLA genotyping was added so that TCR occurrence patterns could be studied. The later analysis used no new phenotypic data to find candidate immune exposures, relying instead on TCR beta sequences and their occurrence across donors. An earlier analysis of approximately 630 of the donors applied high-throughput TCR beta sequencing to assess whether each TCR beta V gene segment acted as functional or pseudogenic. Donor age, sex, ethnicity and CMV serostatus were collected together with the repertoire data. A later genetic analysis took genome-wide SNP genotypes for about 65% of the roughly 670 donors and used that subset as a discovery cohort. All discovery cohort repertoires had been generated on a single sequencing platform. HLA typing included class I and class II loci at four-digit resolution. The number of typed donors differed by locus: roughly 620-640 for A, B, C, DRB1 and DQB1; roughly 510 for DQA1; over 600 for DPA1; and 400 to 480 for DPB1. Four to six DR-DQ haplotypes were handled as single units for association and clustering, since linkage in the cohort was strong. On average, around 240,000 unique TCR beta nucleotide sequences were sequenced per donor among 300 to 500 genotyped donors of the cohort, with 15% to 20% of those sequences being non-productive. What the authors observed across the whole study: Correlated functional status among segregating V segments might reflect linkage disequilibrium, but an unknown experimental factor could not be ruled out. At a false discovery rate of 0.05, a later analysis linked under 20,000 TCR beta sequences to specific HLA alleles. A later analysis found that HLA-associated TCR beta chains were more clonally expanded and had lower generation probabilities than equally common non-associated chains. A cluster of highly shared sequence variants was judged likely to represent a technical artifact of the sequencing pipeline. According to a later analysis, TCR association rates differed among HLA loci, with DRB1 alleles showing the most associated TCRs and HLA-C alleles showing the fewest. A total of fewer than 200 TCR beta chains were listed by the study as associated with cytomegalovirus. It was suggested by the authors that the approach could potentially be generalized to other disease states and immunological phenotypes. Three of the identified cytomegalovirus-associated TCR beta chains were confirmed in vitro to be specific for cytomegalovirus antigens. Immune exposure information for the cohort was limited to CMV serostatus. A further reported finding was that TCR beta sequences accurately predicted the HLA-A and HLA-B alleles for most subjects in the first cohort. Because counts were too low, more than 15 rarely observed V segments, including chromosome 9 orphons, were left out of the earlier analysis of some 640 of the donors. Most TCR sequences were seen in very few donors, while some public TCRs were found in many individuals. A later genetic analysis associated a missense DCLRE1C variant with V-gene and J-gene trimming of TCR beta chains, and an independent cohort replicated the association. In both the original and validation cohorts, the classifier was reported to diagnose cytomegalovirus status with high specificity and sensitivity. Compared with the roughly 710-donor mean, donors in an Asian-associated ancestry cluster had fewer N-insertions in productive TCRs, according to a later genetic analysis. Only TCR beta chains were sequenced in this cohort, and the absence of alpha or paired-chain data limited detectable features. Roughly uniform sequencing depth across donors was assumed in presence/absence analyses, although this assumption may not hold. In an earlier analysis of 587 of the donors, most TCR beta V segments were observed in productive rearrangements about 87% or about 30% of the time, broadly matching IMGT annotations. A later analysis found that most CMV-associated TCR beta chains appeared HLA-restricted, with HLA associations seemingly driven largely by CMV exposure. When HLA alleles, especially DR and DQ, strongly co-occurred, attributing TCR associations to individual alleles was difficult. A later analysis reported that several top co-occurrence clusters appeared linked to parvovirus B19, influenza, CMV and Epstein-Barr virus. Because HLA typing was missing for some donors at each locus, association tests included only the typed subset. The 87-base-pair reads could not distinguish some IMGT-functional V segments, including TRBV6-2 and TRBV6-3, so those segments were excluded.

The cohort consisted of 650 to 850 healthy bone marrow donors. At the time of sampling, every cohort member was nominally healthy, though immune exposures that went unrecorded were likely present. The donor was CMV seropositive and belonged to the group of 250 to 350 seropositive cohort members. Every donor gave a peripheral blood sample, and the peripheral blood mononuclear cells from that sample were used for TCR beta sequencing. The Qiagen DNeasy Blood Extraction Kit was used to extract genomic DNA from the blood cell samples. To prepare the library, the immunoSEQ multiplex PCR assay was applied. A mixture of 60 forward primers for TCR Vbeta segments and 13 reverse primers for TCR Jbeta segments was used in the multiplex PCR. A multiplex PCR assay on genomic DNA amplified the CDR3 region of rearranged TCR beta genes. The Illumina HiSeq System was used to sequence the amplified TCR beta libraries as 87-base-pair reads. Per the authors' processing: A later analysis counted approximately 84 million unique TCR beta chains across the 650 to 800 repertoires, and 9.5 million to 11 million of these chains were shared by at least two donors. A nearest-neighbor algorithm error-corrected the raw reads and collapsed the reads into unique sequences, merging closely related sequences to remove PCR and sequencing errors. V, D and J gene segments were assigned by aligning CDR3 sequences to IMGT reference sequences. For a sequence to be retained, at least a six-nucleotide match to both a V gene segment and a J gene segment was required. A rearrangement counted as productive if the CDR3 had no stop codons and remained in frame with V and J, and every other rearrangement counted as non-productive. Following IMGT convention, CDR3 was defined as the stretch from the second conserved V-encoded cysteine up to the conserved J-encoded phenylalanine. The earlier analysis of about 610 of the donors excluded any sequence lacking an unambiguous match to a single V gene segment. In an earlier analysis of approximately 590 of the donors, a V segment was called functional when productive rearrangements were above 56.7%, and segregating when the standard deviation between donors exceeded 5%. A statistical classification framework was developed to diagnose cytomegalovirus status using the catalog of TCR beta chain sequences. V and J gene assignment, in a later analysis, came from comparing TCR nucleotide sequences with IMGT/GENE-DB human TR gene sequences. The TCRdist pipeline was used in a later analysis to assign CDR3 sequences and most-parsimonious VDJ recombination scenarios. In a later analysis, each TCR beta chain was defined by its CDR3 amino acid sequence together with its V-gene family, and reads lacking a unique V-gene family were excluded. As a way to deal with suspected cross-contamination and a sequencing artifact, a later analysis dropped 450 to 600 nucleotide sequences that were highly shared and had low generation probability. In a later analysis, a clonal expansion index was calculated for each public chain from normalized within-repertoire ranks of inferred template counts. A later analysis computed generation probabilities with a VDJ recombination model fitted to out-of-frame rearrangements, and checked the results against IGoR. In a later analysis, hypergeometric tests were used to score TCR-TCR, TCR-HLA and TCR-CMV co-occurrence, with a repertoire-size bias correction applied to TCR pairs. To estimate false discovery rates, a later analysis permuted the HLA or CMV assignments 20 times. In a later analysis, co-occurring TCRs were grouped using DBSCAN, with TCRdist sequence similarity added in when clustering inside HLA-allele-positive subsets. For co-occurrence clustering, repertoires with fewer than 30,000 or more than 120,000 public chains were excluded, along with roughly five repertoires with anomalous nucleotide sharing. This is the immuneACCESS table as TCRdb keeps it, with only in-frame sequences that have V and J called. A part of the clones is gone; compared with another copy, unresolved V genes explain less than half, and the rest is unexplained. From that table come the V and J calls and clone size; the DNA was used to work out D and trimming. Here the sample has fewer than 110,000 clones; under 80% occur a single time. The top ten clones comprise about a tenth of the sample.

The CDR3 measures 14 amino acids from cysteine to phenylalanine. The DNA shown is the 42-base CDR3, in frame from base 1. The germline V and J ends show losses of 3 bases and 5 bases respectively, and no gene match explains 4 bases of the junction. CDR1 and CDR2 (LGHNT, FRNRAP) derive from the germline V gene. As to this clone: Its antigen is not yet known. No base quality values were provided; no much bigger clone lies one nucleotide off.

The receptor was derived from a woman aged 18-35 years in good health and CMV-seropositive. The sequenced material came from PBMCs. The sequence is built from TRBV12-5 and TRBJ2-1; TRBD1 matches 7 bases in the middle. The CDR3 region reads CASGFGTENNEQFF. The nucleotide sequence is given as TGTGCTAGTGGTTTCGGGACAGAGAACAATGAGCAGTTCTTC.